This entry lists 8 T cell receptor beta chains sequenced from one sample in a study of T cell changes during pregnancy in multiple sclerosis. The protocol was immunoSEQ multiplex PCR, while the TCRdb copy is restricted to in-frame clones and leaves out a portion. The sample holds about 70,000 clones, 94% seen once. This specimen consisted of peripheral blood, obtained in the third trimester of pregnancy. These receptors were collected from a female donor with multiple sclerosis, enrolled in a pregnancy study.

The sample holds one count of this clone. The chain combines TRBV19 with TRBJ1-1; 10 bases are shared with TRBD1. CDR3 length: 16 amino acids. Trimming at V came to 6 bases and at J to 4 bases, leaving 11 bases not matched to a gene. Germline loops: CDR1 LNHDA, CDR2 SQIVND (reference sequence). The CDR3 is CASSRDRGGMGTEAFF. The CDR3 coding sequence is TGTGCCAGTAGCCGGGACAGGGGAGGGATGGGCACTGAAGCTTTCTTT.

This rearrangement joins TRBV27 to TRBJ1-1; 10 nucleotides match TRBD1. Germline V lookup: CDR1 MNHEY, CDR2 SMNVEV (reference sequence). The CDR3 consists of 14 residues. Unmatched junction bases numbered 5, after V lost 5 bases and J lost 5 bases. The CDR3 DNA sequence: TGTGCCAGCAGTACGACAGGGGGCGCGACTGAAGCTTTCTTT. This translates into CASSTTGGATEAFF.

This sequence joins TRBV6-4 and TRBJ2-4, with 8 bases identical to TRBD1. Looked up from germline, CDR1 is MRHNA and CDR2 is SNTAGT. V lost 6 bases and J lost 7; bases outside the gene matches: 11. The CDR3 loop spans 15 amino acids. CDR3: CASRGTGLPLNIQYF. The CDR3 DNA follows: TGTGCCAGCAGAGGGACAGGTTTACCGCTCAACATTCAGTACTTC.

The rearrangement links TRBV25-1 to TRBJ1-6, with 8 bases fitting TRBD1. Germline CDR1 reads MGHDK; CDR2 reads SYGVNS. V trimming: 5 bases; J trimming: 9 bases; junction bases outside the gene matches: 9. This CDR3 is built from 15 residues. CDR3 protein: CASSPLDRDGSPLHF. CDR3 nucleotides: TGTGCCAGCAGTCCTTTGGACAGGGATGGTTCACCCCTCCACTTT. The variable domain in full, completed from reference TRBV25-1 and TRBJ1-6, reads EADIYQTPRYLVIGTGKKITLECSQTMGHDKMYWYQQDPGMELHLIHYSYGVNSTEKGDLSSESTVSRIRTEHFPLTLESARPSHTSQYLCASSPLDRDGSPLHFGNGTRLTVT.

This clone showed up just once. This chain links TRBV5-6 with TRBJ1-4, with TRBD1 identical over 10 bases. Germline V gene sequence: CDR1 SGHDT, CDR2 YYEEEE. With V trimmed by 3 bases and J by 8 bases, 7 bases remained unmatched. This CDR3 has 15 residues. The DNA of the CDR3 is TGTGCCAGCAGCTCCCCCCGGACAGGGGGGGAAAAACTGTTTTTT. This sequence encodes CASSSPRTGGEKLFF.

The gene calls are TRBV12-5 and TRBJ2-1; no firm D call. Per germline, CDR1 LGHNT and CDR2 FRNRAP. With 4 bases removed from V and 7 bases from J, the gap between germline ends came to 17 bases. The CDR3 covers 15 residues. The CDR3 reads CASGSVDGGSNEQFF. CDR3 DNA sequence: TGTGCTAGTGGTTCCGTTGATGGCGGTTCTAATGAGCAGTTCTTC. Using reference TRBV12-5 and TRBJ2-1 for the parts outside the CDR3, the full variable domain is DARVTQTPRHKVTEMGQEVTMRCQPILGHNTVFWYRQTMMQGLELLAYFRNRAPLDDSGMPKDRFSAEMPDATLATLKIQPSEPRDSAVYFCASGSVDGGSNEQFFGPGTRLTVL.

The genes are TRBV5-6 and TRBJ1-2; D is perhaps TRBD1 (5 bases). The CDR3 covers 16 residues. The ends were cut back, 0 bases at V and 4 bases at J, with 16 bases in the middle. Germline V gene lookup returns CDR1 SGHDT and CDR2 YYEEEE. CDR3 DNA: TGTGCCAGCAGCTTGGAGGAGTGGGGGGATAGCTATGGCTACACCTTC. Its protein product is CASSLEEWGDSYGYTF.

The J gene is TRBJ2-3, the V gene TRBV7-3, with D possibly matching TRBD2 (5 bases). Trimming took 5 bases from V and 1 from J, leaving 13 bases between them. This CDR3 is 15 amino acids long. Germline V lookup: CDR1 SGHTA, CDR2 FQGTGA. As DNA, the CDR3 is TGTGCCAGCAGCGAAAAAGGACTCCGCACAGATACGCAGTATTTT. Translation gives CASSEKGLRTDTQYF.